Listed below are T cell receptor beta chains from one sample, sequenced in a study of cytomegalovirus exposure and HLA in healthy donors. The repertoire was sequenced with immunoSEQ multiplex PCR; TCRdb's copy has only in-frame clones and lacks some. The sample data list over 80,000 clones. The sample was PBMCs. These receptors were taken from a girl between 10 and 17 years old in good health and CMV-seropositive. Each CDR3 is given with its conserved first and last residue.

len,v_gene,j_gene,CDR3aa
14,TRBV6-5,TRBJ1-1,CASTPGRGGTEAFF
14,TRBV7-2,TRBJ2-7,CASSPDRWNYEQYF
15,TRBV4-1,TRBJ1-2,CASSQGNFVPGGYTF
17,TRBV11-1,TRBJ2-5,CASSQGSSGGIQETQYF
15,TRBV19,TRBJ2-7,CASSISGLASGEQYF
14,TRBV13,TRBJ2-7,CASSLRGQHYEQYF
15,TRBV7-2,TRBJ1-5,CASSSTRGWNQPQHF
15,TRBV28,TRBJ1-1,CASSLTTGWNTEAFF
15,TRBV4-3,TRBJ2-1,CASSPDRSNYNEQFF
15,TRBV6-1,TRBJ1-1,CASSEQGGMNTEAFF
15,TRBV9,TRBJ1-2,CASSVEGGRVEGYTF
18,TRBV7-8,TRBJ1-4,CASSLALTPTATNEKLFF
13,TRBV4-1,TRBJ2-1,CASSHPLANEQFF
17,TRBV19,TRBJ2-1,CASSSTLLAGAFEGQFF
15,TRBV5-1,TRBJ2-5,CASERGGRLQETQYF
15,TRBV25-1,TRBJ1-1,CASSGVPGQGPEAFF
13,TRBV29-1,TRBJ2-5,CSGRQHFQETQYF
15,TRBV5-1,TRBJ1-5,CASSLEGGGNQPQHF
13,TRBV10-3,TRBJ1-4,CAIRTGHDEKLFF
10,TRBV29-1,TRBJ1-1,CSVQVAEAFF
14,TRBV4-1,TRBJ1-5,CASSQGGSNQPQHF
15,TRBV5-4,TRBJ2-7,CASSLGGTDAYEQYF
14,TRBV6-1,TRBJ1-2,CASSESGGYYGYTF
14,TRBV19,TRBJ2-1,CASSNTGFRNEQFF
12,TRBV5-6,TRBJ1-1,CASSFGNTEAFF
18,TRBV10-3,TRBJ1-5,CAIKPPDRPSYSNQPQHF
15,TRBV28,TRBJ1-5,CASSPIVGGVQPQHF
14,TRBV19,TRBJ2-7,CASRSGGAGYEQYF
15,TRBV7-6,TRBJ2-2,CASSLWGGGTGELFF
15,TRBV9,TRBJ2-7,CASSPRSGTAYEQYF
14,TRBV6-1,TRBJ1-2,CASSEDRGSDGYTF
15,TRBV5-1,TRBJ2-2,CASSPDSRATGELFF
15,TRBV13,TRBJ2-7,CASSQGTEFPYEQYF
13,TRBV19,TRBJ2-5,CASRTGGKETQYF
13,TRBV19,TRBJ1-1,CASRMRGGTEAFF
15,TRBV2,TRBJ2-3,CASSRLGGSTDTQYF
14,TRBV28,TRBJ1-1,CASSPATFGTEAFF